This T cell receptor beta chain was captured in a study of long-term antiretroviral therapy in people with HIV. Points from the study as a whole: Clones that expanded before ART (that is, prior to treatment) dominated the repertoire at all time points.

Assay version v3.0 of immunoSEQ was used, and it was run at survey level. Each sample had sequencing targeting about 40,000-50,000 T-cell genomes. Sequencing was performed with immunoSEQ multiplex PCR; in TCRdb, only in-frame clones are kept and a portion is missing. The repertoire holds tens of thousands of clones, with approximately 90% as singletons. Clinicians in the United States treated all participants with HIV. In the case of this clone: The antigen is undetermined.

V was clipped by 4 bases and J by 1 base, with 7 bases between them. CDR3 length: 13 amino acids. Germline values: CDR1 MDHEN, CDR2 SYDVKM. This receptor was obtained from a man in his fifties with HIV. This chain links TRBV28 with TRBJ1-2, with D possibly being TRBD1 (5 bases). Sequencing was performed on unsorted PBMCs, taken 3.2 years before starting antiretroviral therapy. CDR3 coding DNA: TGTGCCAGCAGTTCAGGGAATAACTATGGCTACACCTTC. This translates into CASSSGNNYGYTF.